These 2 T cell receptor beta chains originate from one sample sequenced in a study of shared clonotypes between healthy human individuals. Assay: immunoSEQ multiplex PCR; the TCRdb copy retains only in-frame clones and omits some. The sample has 2,100,000 or so clones, 90% to 96% seen once; the top ten hold around 0.13%. Sequencing was performed on naive CD4+ T cells sorted from blood. Subset defined: CD45RA+ positively selected. The receptor source for this set is a man between 18 and 29 years old in good health.

For this clone: This sample includes further DNA sequences coding for the same CDR3. The chain couples TRBV2 to TRBJ1-2; 8 bases fit TRBD1. Germline CDR1 and CDR2: SNHLY and FYNNEI. With V trimmed by 5 bases and J by 2 bases, 1 base remained unmatched. This CDR3 contains 13 residues. The CDR3 DNA is TGTGCCAGCAGTCGACAGGGGAACTATGGCTACACCTTC. This encodes CASSRQGNYGYTF.

This clone was picked up one time. V is TRBV19 and J is TRBJ2-1; D gene uncertain. This CDR3 contains 15 residues. CDR1 and CDR2 from the germline V gene are LNHDA and SQIVND (reference sequence). V was trimmed by 4 bases and J by 7 bases, leaving 17 bases between them. The chain's CDR3 is CASSTNEGLRNEQFF. CDR3 nucleotides: TGTGCCAGTAGTACCAATGAAGGGCTCAGAAATGAGCAGTTCTTC.